These 7 T cell receptor beta chains originate from one sample sequenced in a study of radiation and T cells in renal cell carcinoma. The method was immunoSEQ multiplex PCR; TCRdb's version includes in-frame clones alone and lacks a portion of them. The table has fewer than 90,000 clones, approximately 86% seen once. Time point indicated: blood 2 weeks post-SBRT. Treatment specified: 15 Gy SBRT to primary tumor, nephrectomy 4 weeks later. Material: blood, obtained from a patient whose treatment included radiotherapy and nephrectomy. The receptors originated from a woman aged 45-60 years with renal cell carcinoma.

V is TRBV5-1 and J is TRBJ1-3, with 8 positions matching TRBD1. The CDR3 length is 18 residues. With 0 bases clipped from V and 0 bases from J, the junction kept 8 bases outside the gene matches. CDR1 is SGHRS and CDR2 is YFSETQ in the germline V gene. The CDR3 bases are TGCGCCAGCAGCTTGGCAGTCCTGGGACAGGCCTCTGGAAACACCATATATTTT. It yields the protein CASSLAVLGQASGNTIYF.

The rearrangement links TRBV7-2 to TRBJ1-1; D not resolved. CDR1 is SGHTA and CDR2 is FQGNSA in the germline V gene. CDR3 size: 17 residues. V lost 1 base and J 10 bases, leaving 25 bases between the germline ends. The CDR3 DNA follows: TGTGCCAGCAGCTTAGTCTATGGTCGCGGTTTGCACGGCGGAGCTTTCTTT. Amino acids: CASSLVYGRGLHGGAFF.

V usage is TRBV7-8 and J usage is TRBJ1-2; the D gene is possibly TRBD1 (6 bases). Germline V lookup: CDR1 SGHVS, CDR2 FQNEAQ. Trimming pared 4 bases from V and 8 bases from J, leaving 14 bases between. The CDR3 loop spans 13 amino acids. The DNA for the CDR3 is TGTGCCAGCAGCTCGGGGGGCGATTGGGGCTACACCTTC. Protein sequence: CASSSGGDWGYTF.

The V call is TRBV28, the J call TRBJ2-7; tentative D call: TRBD2 (5 bases). This CDR3 region has 15 residues. V gave up 7 bases and J gave up 3 bases, with 19 bases separating them. Per germline, CDR1 MDHEN and CDR2 SYDVKM. In DNA form, the CDR3 reads TGTGCCAGCACCGACCGGGGTACCCTCTTCTACGAGCAGTACTTC. It translates to CASTDRGTLFYEQYF. The whole variable domain, filled in from reference TRBV28 and TRBJ2-7, reads DVKVTQSSRYLVKRTGEKVFLECVQDMDHENMFWYRQDPGLGLRLIYFSYDVKMKEKGDIPEGYSVSREKKERFSLILESASTNQTSMYLCASTDRGTLFYEQYFGPGTRLTVT.

J is TRBJ1-6 and V is TRBV7-2; possibly TRBD1 for D (5 bases). Deletions cut 5 bases from V and 7 bases from J, with 15 bases between. This CDR3 comprises 15 residues. CDR1 and CDR2 (germline): SGHTA, FQGNSA. CDR3 bases: TGTGCCAGCAGCCGCTTCGAGGGGTCAAATTCACCCCTCCACTTT. Translating it yields CASSRFEGSNSPLHF.

The chain employs TRBV5-4 and TRBJ2-7; perhaps TRBD2 as D (6 bases). Germline assignment: CDR1 SGHNT and CDR2 YYREEE (reference sequence). V lost 3 bases and J 0 bases, leaving 13 bases between the germline ends. The CDR3 extends over 15 amino acids. Here the CDR3 reads CASSSPPGDSYEQYF. CDR3 nucleotides: TGTGCCAGCAGCTCGCCCCCGGGGGACTCCTACGAGCAGTACTTC.

V is TRBV28 and J is TRBJ2-2; no clear D. This CDR3 has 15 residues. From germline, CDR1 is MDHEN and CDR2 SYDVKM. Trimming pared 6 bases from V and 0 bases from J, leaving 11 bases between. The CDR3 loop is CASSKPLANTGELFF. The DNA for the CDR3 is TGTGCCAGCAGCAAACCCTTAGCGAACACCGGGGAGCTGTTTTTT.